The source of this TCR beta chain is a study of PD-1 blockade in classical Hodgkin lymphoma. This clone was seen a handful of times. What it binds is not known. General observations from the study: When set against healthy donors, newly diagnosed patients were reported to show lower baseline TCR diversity. Causes of the repertoire differences remain undefined, possibly disease activity or prior therapy. Complete responders matched newly diagnosed patients in baseline diversity. Some patients started nivolumab under 1 year after ASCT, and they were excluded.

Clones were sequenced by immunoSEQ multiplex PCR, and TCRdb holds only the in-frame ones, with some missing. The sample contains about 43,000 clones, approximately 70% of which appear only once. In every patient, relapse followed autologous stem cell transplantation, while exposure to brentuximab vedotin differed. The CDR3 is made up of 13 amino acids. The V and J ends lost 2 bases and 3 bases respectively, with 9 bases between them. Germline V gene data show CDR1 as SGHRS and CDR2 as YFSETQ. Sequences were derived from peripheral blood mononuclear cells (PBMCs), sampled before the second cycle of nivolumab. The V gene is TRBV5-1, the J gene TRBJ2-7; a weak D match, TRBD2 (6 bases). The TCR originated in a human donor with classical Hodgkin lymphoma. CDR3 DNA: TGCGCCAGCAGCTTCGGACTAAACTACGAGCAGTACTTC. Amino acids: CASSFGLNYEQYF.